The present T cell receptor beta chain was sequenced within a study of T cell responses to AZD1222 COVID-19 vaccine. Assay: immunoSEQ multiplex PCR; the TCRdb copy retains only in-frame clones and omits some. The sample contains about 110,000 clones, roughly 92% of which appear only once. Germline values: CDR1 MRHNA, CDR2 SNTAGT. The junction had 2 bases not matched to a gene; V was cut back by 5 bases and J by 1 base. The CDR3 length is 15 residues. This clone has more than one count but fewer than ten. Here the sequenced sample was peripheral blood, taken 28 days after the second AZD1222 dose. V usage is TRBV6-4 and J usage is TRBJ2-5, with 12 bases that match TRBD2. The receptor was isolated from an adult who received the AZD1222 COVID-19 vaccine. CDR3 nucleotides: TGTGCCAGCAGTTCGACTAGCGGGGGCCAAGAGACCCAGTACTTC. Its protein is CASSSTSGGQETQYF.